One and the same sample provided the 24 T cell receptor beta chains below, sequenced in a study of Tregs in tolerant kidney transplant recipients. Assay: immunoSEQ multiplex PCR; the TCRdb copy retains only in-frame clones and omits some. The sample yields 85,000 to 100,000 clones, 80% to 95% seen once. Material: CD4+ T cells from blood, obtained before the transplant. The origin of the receptors is a human donor who received a combined kidney and bone marrow transplant.

The chain employs TRBV7-2 and TRBJ2-7; D unresolved. The CDR3 totals 12 residues. Trimming pared 3 bases from V and 6 bases from J, leaving 9 bases between. CDR1 and CDR2 (germline): SGHTA, FQGNSA. In DNA form, the CDR3 reads TGTGCCAGCAGCTTCGTGAGGCGCGAGCAGTACTTC. This sequence encodes CASSFVRREQYF.

This chain links TRBV9 with TRBJ2-2; 10 positions agree with TRBD2. The CDR3 loop spans 16 amino acids. The V segment lost 0 bases and the J segment 4 bases; nucleotides outside the gene matches: 3. Germline V CDR1 and CDR2: SGDLS, YYNGEE. CDR3: CASSVGGTSVTGELFF. CDR3 nucleotides: TGTGCCAGCAGCGTAGGCGGGACTAGCGTCACCGGGGAGCTGTTTTTT.

The rearrangement joins TRBV28 to TRBJ1-1; 8 bases are a match to TRBD1. Looked up from germline, CDR1 is MDHEN and CDR2 is SYDVKM. The CDR3 is 15 residues long. The V segment lost 4 bases and the J segment 5 bases; nucleotides outside the gene matches: 9. The CDR3 DNA follows: TGTGCCAGCAGTTCCCCCGGGACAGGTGGGACTGAAGCTTTCTTT. Amino acids: CASSSPGTGGTEAFF.

The chain links TRBV28 to TRBJ2-5; D is uncertain. V was clipped by 5 bases and J by 8 bases, with 9 bases between them. The CDR3 covers 11 residues. CDR1 is MDHEN and CDR2 is SYDVKM in the germline V gene. The CDR3 sequence is CASSAPRTQYF. The CDR3 nucleotides are TGTGCCAGCAGTGCCCCTAGAACCCAGTACTTC. Looking up the rest from reference TRBV28 and TRBJ2-5 gives the full variable domain: DVKVTQSSRYLVKRTGEKVFLECVQDMDHENMFWYRQDPGLGLRLIYFSYDVKMKEKGDIPEGYSVSREKKERFSLILESASTNQTSMYLCASSAPRTQYFGPGTRLLVL.

This clone was picked up a small number of times. This chain uses TRBV6-6 with TRBJ1-1; D is ambiguous. This CDR3 has 13 residues. V lost 2 bases and J lost 1, with 5 bases in between. In germline, CDR1 is MNHNY, CDR2 SVGAGI (reference sequence). CDR3 sequence reads: CASSYRGNTEAFF. Here the CDR3 DNA reads TGTGCCAGCAGTTACCGGGGGAACACTGAAGCTTTCTTT.

The CDR3 is CASSLDRGDTQYF. In nucleotides, the CDR3 is TGTGCCAGCAGCTTAGATCGCGGAGATACGCAGTATTTT. The chain has TRBV11-2 and TRBJ2-3; no definite D call. V lost 0 bases and J 5 bases, leaving 6 bases between the germline ends. The length of the CDR3 is 13 residues. Germline CDR1 is SGHAT and CDR2 is FQNNGV.

V gene TRBV7-2 combines with J gene TRBJ1-5; a possible D gene is TRBD1 (5 bases). This CDR3 has 16 amino acids. The germline gives CDR1 SGHTA, CDR2 FQGNSA. Trimming removed 5 bases from V and 5 bases from J, with 19 bases in between. The CDR3 nucleotides read TGTGCCAGCAGCCCGACGGGGGTGGGGGTATATCAGCCCCAGCATTTT. It translates to CASSPTGVGVYQPQHF.

V usage is TRBV18 and J usage is TRBJ2-5, with a weak D call TRBD1 (6 bases). Trimming took 1 base from V and 4 from J, leaving 13 bases between them. CDR3 length: 15 residues. CDR1 KGHSH and CDR2 LQKENI come from the germline V gene. CDR3 residues: CASSPQQGSGETQYF. CDR3 bases: TGTGCCAGCTCACCACAACAGGGAAGCGGAGAGACCCAGTACTTC.

The J gene is TRBJ1-5, the V gene TRBV19; 8 nucleotides align to TRBD1. V dropped 5 bases and J dropped 1; count of bases not matched to a gene: 4. The germline CDR1 and CDR2 sequences are LNHDA and SQIVND (reference sequence). The CDR3 extends over 15 amino acids. Written as DNA, the CDR3 is TGTGCCAGTAGTCTCCAGGGGGCGAGCAATCAGCCCCAGCATTTT. Translating it yields CASSLQGASNQPQHF.

This clone was seen once. This rearrangement joins TRBV7-9 to TRBJ1-2; 8 nucleotides agree with TRBD1. CDR3 length equals 15 residues. CDR1 SEHNR and CDR2 FQNEAQ come from the germline V gene (reference sequence). Trimming removed 3 bases from V and 0 bases from J; junction bases left unmatched: 3. This CDR3 reads CASSLDRASNYGYTF. The CDR3 DNA sequence: TGTGCCAGCAGCTTGGACAGGGCCTCTAACTATGGCTACACCTTC. The full variable domain, with the rest looked up from reference TRBV7-9 and TRBJ1-2, is DTGVSQNPRHKITKRGQNVTFRCDPISEHNRLYWYRQTLGQGPEFLTYFQNEAQLEKSRLLSDRFSAERPKGSFSTLEIQRTEQGDSAMYLCASSLDRASNYGYTFGSGTRLTVV.

V gene TRBV18 combines with J gene TRBJ1-1; TRBD1 is a possible D gene (6 bases). Looked up from germline, CDR1 is KGHSH and CDR2 is LQKENI. V was pared by 5 bases and J by 4 bases, with 17 bases between. The CDR3 totals 15 residues. Written as DNA, the CDR3 is TGTGCCAGCTCATGGTCAGGGGAACGGAGCACTGAAGCTTTCTTT. Protein: CASSWSGERSTEAFF.

The rearrangement links TRBV7-3 to TRBJ1-5; no clear D. The germline V gene has CDR1 SGHTA and CDR2 FQGTGA. V shed 7 bases and J shed 6 bases, with 16 bases lying between them. This CDR3 has 14 amino acids. The CDR3 region is CASTPIRVVQPQHF. The CDR3 bases are TGTGCCAGCACCCCGATTCGGGTCGTTCAGCCCCAGCATTTT.

The V gene is TRBV11-3, the J gene TRBJ1-2; tentative D call: TRBD1 (6 bases). The CDR3 contains 14 residues. CDR1 is SGHNT and CDR2 is YENEEA in the germline V gene. Trimming took 4 bases from V and 4 from J, leaving 13 bases between them. CDR3 protein: CASSSQGMGYGYTF. The CDR3 DNA is TGTGCCAGCAGCTCACAGGGTATGGGCTATGGCTACACCTTC.

There are a few counts of this clone. The V call is TRBV5-1, the J call TRBJ1-6; D unclear. V shed 4 bases and J shed 3 bases, with 8 bases lying between them. The CDR3 is made up of 14 amino acids. Germline V gives CDR1 SGHRS, CDR2 YFSETQ. CDR3 region: CASSAEDYNSPLHF. Written as DNA, the CDR3 is TGCGCCAGCAGCGCAGAGGACTATAATTCACCCCTCCACTTT.

The chain has TRBV7-7 and TRBJ1-5; D not resolved. The CDR3 covers 21 residues. V dropped 2 bases and J dropped 1 base, with 27 bases sitting between them. From germline, CDR1 is SSHAT and CDR2 FNYEAQ (reference sequence). Here the CDR3 reads CASSLQRGTKPVGLSNQPQHF. The CDR3, as DNA: TGTGCCAGCAGCTTACAGAGAGGAACCAAGCCCGTTGGTTTAAGCAATCAGCCCCAGCATTTT.

This clone was recorded once. The CDR3 nucleotides read TGTGCCAGCTCACCGTGGAGCGGGAGTTCCCCCTACGAGCAGTACTTC. Protein sequence: CASSPWSGSSPYEQYF. This chain joins TRBV18 and TRBJ2-7, with 8 bases matching TRBD2. The length of the CDR3 is 16 residues. Per the germline V gene, CDR1 is KGHSH and CDR2 is LQKENI. After removal of 3 bases from V and 2 bases from J, the junction contained 9 bases not matched to a gene.

This rearrangement joins TRBV6-5 to TRBJ1-2; D is undetermined. Looked up from germline, CDR1 is MNHEY and CDR2 is SVGAGI. This CDR3 spans 12 amino acids. V was clipped by 6 bases and J by 5 bases, with 10 bases between them. CDR3 region: CASRSTWYGYTF. DNA for the CDR3: TGTGCCAGCAGATCTACCTGGTATGGCTACACCTTC.

The chain carries TRBV19 and TRBJ1-2, with 7 bases fitting TRBD1. The V gene end was trimmed by 6 bases and the J gene end by 0 bases; junction bases not matched to a gene: 4. Germline lookup yields CDR1 LNHDA and CDR2 SQIVND (reference sequence). The CDR3 is 14 amino acids. The CDR3 here is CASRDRPSNYGYTF. The CDR3, as DNA: TGTGCCAGTAGGGACAGGCCCTCTAACTATGGCTACACCTTC.

This chain uses TRBV7-2 with TRBJ2-3, with a possible D match to TRBD1 (6 bases). The CDR3 is 14 residues long. Germline-derived CDR1 and CDR2 are SGHTA and FQGNSA. Trimming removed 5 bases from V and 2 bases from J, with 11 bases in between. The CDR3 is CASSIRGLTDTQYF. As DNA, the CDR3 is TGTGCCAGCAGCATCAGGGGCCTCACAGATACGCAGTATTTT. The entire variable domain, with the rest obtained from reference TRBV7-2 and TRBJ2-3, is as follows: GAGVSQSPSNKVTEKGKDVELRCDPISGHTALYWYRQSLGQGLEFLIYFQGNSAPDKSGLPSDRFSAERTGGSVSTLTIQRTQQEDSAVYLCASSIRGLTDTQYFGPGTRLTVL.

The chain joins TRBV2 to TRBJ2-4; possible D gene TRBD2, 6 bases. The V gene's germline CDR1 is SNHLY and CDR2 FYNNEI. CDR3 length equals 14 residues. V was trimmed by 6 bases and J by 1 base, leaving 10 bases between them. The CDR3 nucleotides read TGTGCCAGCAGACCGGGAGAGGCCAAAAACATTCAGTACTTC. Residues: CASRPGEAKNIQYF.

The chain employs TRBV7-3 and TRBJ2-7; 8 nucleotides align to TRBD1. V shed 5 bases, J shed 2 bases, and the junction held 5 bases outside the gene matches. The CDR3 consists of 14 residues. CDR1 SGHTA and CDR2 FQGTGA come from the germline V gene. Here the CDR3 reads CASSPGTGAYEQYF. CDR3 DNA: TGTGCCAGCAGCCCCGGGACAGGCGCCTACGAGCAGTACTTC.

The V and J genes are TRBV19 and TRBJ2-3, with no clear D. The CDR3 has 14 amino acids. The V and J ends lost 1 base and 0 bases respectively, with 5 bases between them. Germline lookup yields CDR1 LNHDA and CDR2 SQIVND (reference sequence). CDR3 sequence: CASSIVASTDTQYF. CDR3 DNA sequence: TGTGCCAGTAGTATAGTGGCCAGCACAGATACGCAGTATTTT.

V and J are TRBV5-4 and TRBJ2-5; TRBD1 is a possible D gene (6 bases). Trimming removed 1 base from V and 5 bases from J, with 12 bases in between. The CDR3 spans 14 residues. Germline V CDR1 and CDR2: SGHNT, YYREEE (reference sequence). The CDR3 protein is CASSLQGLEETQYF. The CDR3 DNA follows: TGTGCCAGCAGCTTGCAGGGGCTGGAGGAGACCCAGTACTTC.

The chain is built from TRBV6-6 and TRBJ1-2, with no clear D. The germline CDR1 and CDR2 sequences are MNHNY and SVGAGI (reference sequence). The V end lost 0 bases, the J end lost 1 base, and 6 bases lay between the germline ends. This CDR3 has 14 residues. CDR3 region: CASSYSNSNYGYTF. CDR3 bases: TGTGCCAGCAGTTACTCGAACAGTAACTATGGCTACACCTTC.